The 6 T cell receptor beta chains given below trace back to one sample, sequenced in a study of T cells after yellow fever vaccination. A single record per CDR3 protein comes from TCRdb applying MiXCR to the 5' RACE reads. The data contain more than 65,000 distinct CDR3 sequences, about 6% of them singletons. The source material was CD4+ T cells sorted from PBMCs, sampled roughly 15 days after the first yellow fever vaccination. The origin of the receptors is a man aged 18 to 29 who received the YFV17D yellow fever vaccine.

In its sample, this clonotype was seen many times. This chain joins TRBV7-8 and TRBJ2-5, with 7 bases lining up with TRBD2. The V gene's germline CDR1 is SGHVS and CDR2 FQNEAQ. V shed 5 bases, J shed 6 bases, and the junction held 9 bases outside the gene matches. The CDR3 spans 14 residues. The DNA of the CDR3 is TGTGCCAGCAGCCAGGCGGGGGACTTGCAGACCCAGTACTTC. Translating gives CASSQAGDLQTQYF.

This clonotype showed up many times. The chain is built from TRBV7-9 and TRBJ2-5; a weak D match, TRBD1 (6 bases). There are 14 residues in the CDR3. The V and J ends lost 6 bases and 2 bases respectively, with 13 bases between them. Germline-derived CDR1 and CDR2 are SEHNR and FQNEAQ (reference sequence). CDR3 amino acids: CASSLFGQQETQYF. DNA for the CDR3: TGTGCCAGCAGTCTCTTTGGACAGCAAGAGACCCAGTACTTC.

This clonotype was seen repeatedly, ten times or more. J is TRBJ2-3 and V is TRBV7-9; the D is unclear. Trimming removed 4 bases at V and 4 bases at J, with 6 bases between. The CDR3 runs 12 residues. Germline V lookup: CDR1 SEHNR, CDR2 FQNEAQ (reference sequence). CDR3 nucleotide sequence: TGTGCCAGCAGCTCTCAGTCAGATACGCAGTATTTT. This gives the protein CASSSQSDTQYF.

Many counts were recorded for this clonotype. V and J are TRBV3-1 and TRBJ2-7; D is perhaps TRBD2 (5 bases). Looked up from germline, CDR1 is LGHDT and CDR2 is YNNKEL (reference sequence). Trimming shortened V by 2 bases and J by 8 bases, and 16 bases separated the two germline ends. The CDR3 sequence is 14 residues long. The CDR3 sequence is CASSQSRVAPKQYF. CDR3 DNA: TGTGCCAGCAGCCAATCGAGGGTCGCCCCGAAGCAGTACTTC.

This clonotype has ten or more counts. This chain connects TRBV5-1 to TRBJ1-1; possibly TRBD1 for D (5 bases). With 4 bases removed from V and 4 bases from J, the gap between germline ends came to 8 bases. Per germline, CDR1 SGHRS and CDR2 YFSETQ. The CDR3 spans 12 residues. CDR3 sequence: CASSAQGTEAFF. Here the CDR3 DNA reads TGCGCCAGCAGCGCCCAGGGCACTGAAGCTTTCTTT.

This clonotype appeared many times. This chain links TRBV7-3 with TRBJ2-3, with D possibly TRBD2 on 5 matching bases. The CDR3 length is 17 residues. CDR1 and CDR2 from the germline V gene are SGHTA and FQGTGA. V shed 5 bases and J shed 1 base, with 19 bases lying between them. The CDR3 coding sequence is TGTGCCAGCAGCGACCGACTGAGCGGTGGAGGCACAGATACGCAGTATTTT. Translating it yields CASSDRLSGGGTDTQYF. The full variable domain, with the rest looked up from reference TRBV7-3 and TRBJ2-3, is GAGVSQTPSNKVTEKGKYVELRCDPISGHTALYWYRQSLGQGPEFLIYFQGTGAADDSGLPNDRFFAVRPEGSVSTLKIQRTERGDSAVYLCASSDRLSGGGTDTQYFGPGTRLTVL.